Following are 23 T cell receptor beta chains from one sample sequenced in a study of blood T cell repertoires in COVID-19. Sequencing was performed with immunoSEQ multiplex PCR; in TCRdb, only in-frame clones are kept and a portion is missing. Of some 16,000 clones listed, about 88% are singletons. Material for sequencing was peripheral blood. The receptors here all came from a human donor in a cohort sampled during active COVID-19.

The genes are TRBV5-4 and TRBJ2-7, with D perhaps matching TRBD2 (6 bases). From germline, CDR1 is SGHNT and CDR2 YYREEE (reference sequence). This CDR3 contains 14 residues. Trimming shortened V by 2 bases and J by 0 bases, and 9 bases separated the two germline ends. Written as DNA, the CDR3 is TGTGCCAGCAGCTTAGCGGGTAGCTCCTACGAGCAGTACTTC. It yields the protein CASSLAGSSYEQYF.

In DNA, the CDR3 is TGTGCCAGCAGTTCACCGACAGGGGATGGCTACACCTTC. Its translation: CASSSPTGDGYTF. This rearrangement joins TRBV6-6 to TRBJ1-2, with 8 bases that match TRBD1. Germline assignment: CDR1 MNHNY and CDR2 SVGAGI (reference sequence). V was pared by 4 bases and J by 6 bases, with 4 bases of the junction left unmatched. The CDR3 runs to 13 residues.

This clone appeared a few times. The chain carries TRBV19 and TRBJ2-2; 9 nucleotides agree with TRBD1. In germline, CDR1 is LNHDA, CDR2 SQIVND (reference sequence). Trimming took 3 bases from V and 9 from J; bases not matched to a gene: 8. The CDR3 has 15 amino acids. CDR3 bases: TGTGCCAGTAGTATGCCCGGACAGGGGCGCAGGGAGCTGTTTTTT. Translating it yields CASSMPGQGRRELFF.

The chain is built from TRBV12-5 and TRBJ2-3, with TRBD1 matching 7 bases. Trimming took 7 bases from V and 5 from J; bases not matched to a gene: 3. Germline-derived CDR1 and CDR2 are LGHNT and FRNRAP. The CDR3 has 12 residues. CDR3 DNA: TGTGCTAGTGAGGGGGCGGGAGATACGCAGTATTTT. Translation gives CASEGAGDTQYF.

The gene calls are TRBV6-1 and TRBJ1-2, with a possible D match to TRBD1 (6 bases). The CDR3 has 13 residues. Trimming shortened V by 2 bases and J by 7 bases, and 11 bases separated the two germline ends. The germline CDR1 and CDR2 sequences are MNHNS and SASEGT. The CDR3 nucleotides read TGTGCCAGCAGTGAAACCGGGACATTTGGCTACACCTTC. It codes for CASSETGTFGYTF.

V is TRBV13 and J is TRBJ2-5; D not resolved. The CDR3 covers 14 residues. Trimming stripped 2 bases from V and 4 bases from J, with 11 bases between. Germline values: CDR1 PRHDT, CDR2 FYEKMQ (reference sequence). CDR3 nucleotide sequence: TGTGCCAGCAGCTTAAGAGAAGCAGGAGAGACCCAGTACTTC. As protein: CASSLREAGETQYF.

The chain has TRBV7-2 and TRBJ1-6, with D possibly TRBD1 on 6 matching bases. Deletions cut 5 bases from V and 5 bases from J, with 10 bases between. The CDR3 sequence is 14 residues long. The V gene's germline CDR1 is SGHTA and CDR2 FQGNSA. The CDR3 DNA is TGTGCCAGCAGCCTCAGACAGGATAATTCACCCCTCCACTTT. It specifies CASSLRQDNSPLHF. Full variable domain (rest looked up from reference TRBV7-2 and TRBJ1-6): GAGVSQSPSNKVTEKGKDVELRCDPISGHTALYWYRQSLGQGLEFLIYFQGNSAPDKSGLPSDRFSAERTGGSVSTLTIQRTQQEDSAVYLCASSLRQDNSPLHFGNGTRLTVT.

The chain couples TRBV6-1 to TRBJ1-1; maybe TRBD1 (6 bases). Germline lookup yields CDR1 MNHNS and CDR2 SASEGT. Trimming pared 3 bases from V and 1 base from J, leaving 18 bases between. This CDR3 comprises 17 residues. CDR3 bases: TGTGCCAGCAGTGATCTTATCGGCCGGACAGCGAACACTGAAGCTTTCTTT. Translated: CASSDLIGRTANTEAFF.

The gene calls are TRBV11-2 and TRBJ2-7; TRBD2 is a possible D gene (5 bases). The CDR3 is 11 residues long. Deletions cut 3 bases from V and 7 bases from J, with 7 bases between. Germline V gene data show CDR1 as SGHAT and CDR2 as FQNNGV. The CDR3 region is CASSFRGEQYF. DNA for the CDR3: TGTGCCAGCAGCTTCCGGGGAGAGCAGTACTTC.

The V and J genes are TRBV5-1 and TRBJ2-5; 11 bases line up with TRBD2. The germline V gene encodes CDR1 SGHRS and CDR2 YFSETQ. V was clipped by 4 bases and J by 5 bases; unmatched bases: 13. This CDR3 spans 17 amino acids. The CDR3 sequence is CASSVLPTSGGGETQYF. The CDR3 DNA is TGCGCCAGCAGCGTACTCCCTACTAGCGGGGGTGGGGAGACCCAGTACTTC.

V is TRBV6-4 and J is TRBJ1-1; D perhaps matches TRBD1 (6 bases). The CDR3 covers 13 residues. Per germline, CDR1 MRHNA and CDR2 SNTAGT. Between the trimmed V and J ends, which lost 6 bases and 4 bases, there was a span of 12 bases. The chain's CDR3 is CASRGEGGTEAFF. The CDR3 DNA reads TGTGCCAGCAGGGGGGAAGGGGGCACTGAAGCTTTCTTT.

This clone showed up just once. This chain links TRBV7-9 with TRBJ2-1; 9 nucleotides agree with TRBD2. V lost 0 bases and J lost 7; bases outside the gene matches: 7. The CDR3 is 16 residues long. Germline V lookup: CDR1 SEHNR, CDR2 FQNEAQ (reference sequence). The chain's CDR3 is CASSLARLAVINEQFF. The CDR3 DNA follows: TGTGCCAGCAGCTTAGCGAGACTAGCGGTCATTAATGAGCAGTTCTTC.

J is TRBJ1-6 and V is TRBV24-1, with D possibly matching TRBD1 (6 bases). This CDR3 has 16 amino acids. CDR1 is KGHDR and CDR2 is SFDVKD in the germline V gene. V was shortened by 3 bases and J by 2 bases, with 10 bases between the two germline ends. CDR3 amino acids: CATSDRPGAYNSPLHF. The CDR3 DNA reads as TGTGCCACCAGTGATCGGCCAGGGGCCTATAATTCACCCCTCCACTTT.

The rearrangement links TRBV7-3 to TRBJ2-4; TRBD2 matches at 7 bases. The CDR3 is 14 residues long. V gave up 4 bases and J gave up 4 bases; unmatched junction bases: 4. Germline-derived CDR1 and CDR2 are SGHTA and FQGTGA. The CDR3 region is CASSSAGNKNIQYF. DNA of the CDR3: TGTGCCAGCAGCTCAGCGGGGAATAAAAACATTCAGTACTTC. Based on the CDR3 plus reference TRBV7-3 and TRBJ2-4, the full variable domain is GAGVSQTPSNKVTEKGKYVELRCDPISGHTALYWYRQSLGQGPEFLIYFQGTGAADDSGLPNDRFFAVRPEGSVSTLKIQRTERGDSAVYLCASSSAGNKNIQYFGAGTRLSVL.

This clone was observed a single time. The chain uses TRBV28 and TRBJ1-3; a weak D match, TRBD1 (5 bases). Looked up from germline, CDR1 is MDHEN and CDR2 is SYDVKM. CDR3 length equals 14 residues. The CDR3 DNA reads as TGTGTCTCTGGAGGGGTACTCTCTGGAAACACCATATATTTT. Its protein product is CVSGGVLSGNTIYF.

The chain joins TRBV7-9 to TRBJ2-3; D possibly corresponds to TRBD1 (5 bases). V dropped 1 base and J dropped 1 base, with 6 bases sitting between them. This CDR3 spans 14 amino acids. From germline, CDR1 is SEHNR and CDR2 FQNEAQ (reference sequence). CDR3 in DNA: TGTGCCAGCAGCTTAGTGGGGCGCACAGATACGCAGTATTTT. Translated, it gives CASSLVGRTDTQYF.

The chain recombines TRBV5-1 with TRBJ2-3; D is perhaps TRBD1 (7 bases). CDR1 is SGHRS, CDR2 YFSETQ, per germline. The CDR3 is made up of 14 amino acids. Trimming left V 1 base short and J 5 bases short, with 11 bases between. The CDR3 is CASSLQGGGDTQYF. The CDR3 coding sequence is TGCGCCAGCAGCTTGCAGGGGGGCGGAGATACGCAGTATTTT.

CDR3 amino acids: CASSLEGVGANTEAFF. CDR3 in DNA: TGTGCCAGCAGCTTAGAGGGGGTAGGGGCGAACACTGAAGCTTTCTTT. This chain connects TRBV7-2 to TRBJ1-1; D perhaps matches TRBD1 (6 bases). The V end lost 1 base, the J end lost 1 base, and 13 bases lay between the germline ends. There are 16 residues in the CDR3. The germline CDR1 and CDR2 sequences are SGHTA and FQGNSA.

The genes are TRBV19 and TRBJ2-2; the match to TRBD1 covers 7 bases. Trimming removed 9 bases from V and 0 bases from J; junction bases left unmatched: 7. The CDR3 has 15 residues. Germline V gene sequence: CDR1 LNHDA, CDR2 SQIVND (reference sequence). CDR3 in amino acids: CASRQGGPNTGELFF. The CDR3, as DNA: TGTGCCAGCCGACAGGGCGGGCCGAACACCGGGGAGCTGTTTTTT.

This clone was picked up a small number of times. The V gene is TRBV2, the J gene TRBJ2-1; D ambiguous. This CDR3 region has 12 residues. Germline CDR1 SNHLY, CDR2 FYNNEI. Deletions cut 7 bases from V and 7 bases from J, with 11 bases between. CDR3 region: CASKTLGNEQFF. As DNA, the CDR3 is TGTGCCAGCAAAACGCTCGGGAATGAGCAGTTCTTC.

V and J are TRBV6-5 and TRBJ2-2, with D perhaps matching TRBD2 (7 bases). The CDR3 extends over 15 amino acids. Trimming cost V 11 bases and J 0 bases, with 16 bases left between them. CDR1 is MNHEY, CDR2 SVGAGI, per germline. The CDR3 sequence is CASSRGGANTGELFF. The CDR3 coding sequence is TGTGCCTCCTCAAGAGGGGGGGCGAACACCGGGGAGCTGTTTTTT.

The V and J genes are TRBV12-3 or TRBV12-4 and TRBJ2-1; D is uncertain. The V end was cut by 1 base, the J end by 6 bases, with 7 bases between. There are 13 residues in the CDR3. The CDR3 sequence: CASSLGEVNEQFF. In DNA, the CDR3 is TGTGCCAGCAGTTTAGGAGAGGTCAATGAGCAGTTCTTC.

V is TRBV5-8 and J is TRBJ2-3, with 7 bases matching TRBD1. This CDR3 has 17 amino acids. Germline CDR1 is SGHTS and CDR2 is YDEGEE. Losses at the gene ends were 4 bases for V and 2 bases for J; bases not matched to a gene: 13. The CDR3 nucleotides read TGTGCCAGCAGCCCACGAGGAGGACAGGTTCACACAGATACGCAGTATTTT. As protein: CASSPRGGQVHTDTQYF.